In its sample, the clone carrying this T cell receptor (beta chain) was seen a few times. What it binds is unknown. These data originate in a study of CD8 T cells in ankylosing spondylitis. Study results and caveats: Disease-linked clones reportedly concentrated significantly in matched ankylosing spondylitis synovial fluid.

Each CDR3 protein is one row after TCRdb ran MiXCR on the 5' RACE reads. This table has approximately 250,000 distinct CDR3 sequences, about 30% appearing once. Trimming took off 5 bases at V and 3 bases at J, with 16 bases between the two ends. The CDR3 runs to 15 residues. The germline CDR1 and CDR2 sequences are MDHEN and SYDVKM. This receptor was obtained from a male donor with ankylosing spondylitis or in good health (not recorded which). The rearrangement joins TRBV28 to TRBJ1-2; no definite D call. Sequenced sample: blood, either unsorted or a sorted T cell fraction (not recorded which). The CDR3 region is CASSRTQGGYYGYTF. CDR3 bases: TGTGCCAGCAGTAGGACTCAAGGCGGGTACTATGGCTACACCTTC.